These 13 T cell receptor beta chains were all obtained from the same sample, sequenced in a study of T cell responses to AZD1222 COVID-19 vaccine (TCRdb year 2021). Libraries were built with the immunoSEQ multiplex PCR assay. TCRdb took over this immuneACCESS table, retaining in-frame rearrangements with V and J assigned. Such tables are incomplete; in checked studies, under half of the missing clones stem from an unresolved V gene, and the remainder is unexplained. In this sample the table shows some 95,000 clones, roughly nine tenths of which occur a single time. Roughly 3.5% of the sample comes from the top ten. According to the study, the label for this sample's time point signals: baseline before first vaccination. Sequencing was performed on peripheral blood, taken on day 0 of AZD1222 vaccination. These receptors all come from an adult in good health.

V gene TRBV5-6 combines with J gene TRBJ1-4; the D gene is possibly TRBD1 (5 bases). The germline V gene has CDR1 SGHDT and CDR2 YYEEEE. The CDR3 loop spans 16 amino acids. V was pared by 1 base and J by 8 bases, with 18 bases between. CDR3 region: CASSLPLGADLEKLFF. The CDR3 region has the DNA TGTGCCAGCAGCTTGCCTCTAGGGGCGGACCTGGAAAAACTGTTTTTT.

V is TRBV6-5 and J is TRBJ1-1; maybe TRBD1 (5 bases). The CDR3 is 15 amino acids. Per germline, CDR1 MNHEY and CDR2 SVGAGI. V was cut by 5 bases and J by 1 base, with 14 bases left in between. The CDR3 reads CASSPNRGGNTEAFF. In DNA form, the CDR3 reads TGTGCCAGCAGTCCAAATCGGGGCGGGAACACTGAAGCTTTCTTT.

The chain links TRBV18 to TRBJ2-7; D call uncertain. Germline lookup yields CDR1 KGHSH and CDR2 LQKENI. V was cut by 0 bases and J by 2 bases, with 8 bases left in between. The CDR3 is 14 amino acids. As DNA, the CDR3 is TGTGCCAGCTCACCACCTATTGGGCCCTACGAGCAGTACTTC. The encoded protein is CASSPPIGPYEQYF.

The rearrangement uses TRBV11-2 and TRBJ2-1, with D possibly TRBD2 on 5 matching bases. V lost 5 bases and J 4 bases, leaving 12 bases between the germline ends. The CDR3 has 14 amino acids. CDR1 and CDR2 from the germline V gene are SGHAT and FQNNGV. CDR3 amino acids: CASSAGLVYNEQFF. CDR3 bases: TGTGCCAGCAGCGCTGGACTGGTTTACAATGAGCAGTTCTTC. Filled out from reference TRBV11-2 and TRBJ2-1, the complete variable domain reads EAGVAQSPRYKIIEKRQSVAFWCNPISGHATLYWYQQILGQGPKLLIQFQNNGVVDDSQLPKDRFSAERLKGVDSTLKIQPAKLEDSAVYLCASSAGLVYNEQFFGPGTRLTVL.

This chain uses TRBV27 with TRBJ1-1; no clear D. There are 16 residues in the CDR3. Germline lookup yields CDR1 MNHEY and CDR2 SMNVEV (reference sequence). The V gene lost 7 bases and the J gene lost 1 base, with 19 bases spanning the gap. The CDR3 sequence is CASTPRAGLRNTEAFF. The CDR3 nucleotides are TGTGCCAGCACCCCACGGGCGGGCCTGCGGAACACTGAAGCTTTCTTT.

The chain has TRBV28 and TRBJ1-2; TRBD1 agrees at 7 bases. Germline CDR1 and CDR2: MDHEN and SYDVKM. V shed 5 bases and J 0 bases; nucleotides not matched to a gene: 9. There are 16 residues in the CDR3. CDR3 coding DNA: TGTGCCAGCAGTCCAAACGACAGGGTAGCTAACTATGGCTACACCTTC. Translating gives CASSPNDRVANYGYTF.

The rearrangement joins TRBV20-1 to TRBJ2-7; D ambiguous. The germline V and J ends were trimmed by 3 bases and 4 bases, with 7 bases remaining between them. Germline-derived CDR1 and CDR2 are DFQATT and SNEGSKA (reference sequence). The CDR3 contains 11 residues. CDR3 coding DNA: TGCAGTGCTAGCGATCATTACGAGCAGTACTTC. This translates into CSASDHYEQYF.

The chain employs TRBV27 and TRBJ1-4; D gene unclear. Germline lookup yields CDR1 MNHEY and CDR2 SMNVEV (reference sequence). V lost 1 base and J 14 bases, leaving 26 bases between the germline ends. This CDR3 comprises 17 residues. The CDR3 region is CASSLYPELILSVALFF. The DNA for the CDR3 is TGTGCCAGCAGTTTATACCCGGAGCTTATTTTATCTGTAGCTCTGTTTTTT.

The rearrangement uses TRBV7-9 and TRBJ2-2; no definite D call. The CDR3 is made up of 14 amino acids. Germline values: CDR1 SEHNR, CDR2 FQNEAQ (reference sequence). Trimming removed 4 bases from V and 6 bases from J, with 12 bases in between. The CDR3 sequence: CASSSLQRSGELFF. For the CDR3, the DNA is TGTGCCAGCAGCTCCCTTCAAAGATCCGGGGAGCTGTTTTTT.

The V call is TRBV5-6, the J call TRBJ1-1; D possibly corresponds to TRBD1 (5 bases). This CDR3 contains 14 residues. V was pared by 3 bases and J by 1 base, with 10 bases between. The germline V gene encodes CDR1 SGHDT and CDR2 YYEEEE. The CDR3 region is CASSWGVGNTEAFF. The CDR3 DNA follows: TGTGCCAGCAGCTGGGGGGTAGGGAACACTGAAGCTTTCTTT.

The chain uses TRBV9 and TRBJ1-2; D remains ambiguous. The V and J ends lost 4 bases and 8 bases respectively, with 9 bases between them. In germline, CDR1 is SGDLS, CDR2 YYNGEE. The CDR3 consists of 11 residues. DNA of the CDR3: TGTGCCAGCAGCCCTGTCGCGGGCTACACCTTC. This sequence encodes CASSPVAGYTF.

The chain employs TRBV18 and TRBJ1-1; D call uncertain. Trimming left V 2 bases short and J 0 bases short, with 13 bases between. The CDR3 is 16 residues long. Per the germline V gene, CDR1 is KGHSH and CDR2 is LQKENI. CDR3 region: CASSPNWVPMNTEAFF. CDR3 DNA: TGTGCCAGCTCACCAAACTGGGTCCCCATGAACACTGAAGCTTTCTTT.

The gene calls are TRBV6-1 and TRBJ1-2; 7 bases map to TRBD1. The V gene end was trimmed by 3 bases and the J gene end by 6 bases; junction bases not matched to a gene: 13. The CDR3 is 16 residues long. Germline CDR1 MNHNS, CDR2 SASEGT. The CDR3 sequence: CASSEKGAGGMDGYTF. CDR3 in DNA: TGTGCCAGCAGTGAGAAGGGGGCAGGGGGGATGGATGGCTACACCTTC.